The TCR beta chain under discussion was sequenced for a study of tumor and adjacent non-tumor tissue in lung cancer. Turning to the study itself: The patients, some ten men and about five women, were roughly 30 to 80 with stage I to III disease. Some 4.2 million productive TCRbeta reads were obtained per sample on average. The study's findings and limits: In normal lung, the top 100 clones were significantly more dominant than in tumor.

A note on this clonotype: Its antigen remains unidentified. An end of the junction does not agree with germline; a read error may underlie this.

The CDR3 loop spans 14 amino acids. CDR1 is MGHDK and CDR2 is SYGVNS in the germline V gene. This sample's RNA came from whole unsorted tissue. TCRbeta libraries were built with three rounds of nested PCR, modified from ARM-PCR. MiXCR was run by TCRdb on the multiplex PCR reads, yielding one entry per CDR3 protein. The sample gives fewer than 150,000 distinct CDR3 sequences, approximately 66% of which show up once; around a sixth is in the top ten. The chain is built from TRBV25-1 and TRBJ2-1, with TRBD2 matching 7 bases. The sequenced sample was lung tumor tissue. The source is a man aged 55 to 69 with small cell lung cancer. The CDR3 DNA is TGTGACAGCAGTGGGGACTACTCCTACAATGAGTTGTTCTTC. It yields the protein CDSSGDYSYNELFF.